This T cell receptor (beta chain) emerged from a study of T-cell reconstitution after alpha-beta-depleted transplantation in children. In germline, CDR1 is DFQATT, CDR2 SNEGSKA (reference sequence). V lost 6 bases to trimming and J lost 0 bases; unmatched junction nucleotides: 9. The CDR3 is made up of 15 amino acids. Unique molecular identifiers were incorporated when the TCRbeta library was constructed. Each CDR3 protein gets one entry after TCRdb re-called the PCR reads with MiXCR. In the table there are 90,000 to 100,000 distinct CDR3 sequences, less than 25% of which are singletons. Points from the study as a whole: After transplant, at about two months, alpha-beta T cells were reportedly derived from several hundred expanded graft clones. Most T-cell counts and diversity one year after the transplant came from T cells that were newly produced. At day 60, the high TCRbeta diversity found in some patients originated from recipient T cells and thymic progenitors that had survived.

This clonotype was picked up many times. Its antigen is as yet unknown. The rearrangement joins TRBV20-1 to TRBJ2-3; 7 bases line up with TRBD2. The clonotype originates from a boy aged 2 to 10 with acute lymphoblastic leukemia, due to receive a stem cell transplant. This specimen was PBMCs, taken before TCRalphabeta/CD19-depleted stem cell transplant. The DNA of the CDR3 is TGCAGTGCCGCGCCTAGCGGAGTAAGCACAGATACGCAGTATTTT. Amino acid sequence: CSAAPSGVSTDTQYF.